The 15 T cell receptor delta chains below were found in one sample sequenced in a study of gamma-delta chains in newborns, infants, children. TCRdb used CATT to re-call clones from the reads. This sample has around 3,500 delta-chain clones, with about 0.63% found just once. Material for sequencing was blood. These receptors all come from a child who was a newborn, infant or young child, either healthy, febrile or measles-vaccinated (not recorded which).

Sample share makes this clone large. Within the sample, other DNA sequences also encode this same CDR3. This chain links TRDV2 with TRDJ3; TRDD3 agrees at 11 bases. Trimming cost V 0 bases and J 0 bases; bases outside gene matches: 6. Germline V gene lookup returns CDR1 GEAIGNYY and CDR2 EKD. The CDR3 is 20 residues long. The DNA of the CDR3 is TGTGCCTGTGACACCTGGGGGATACGAACGAGCTCCTGGGACACCCGACAGATGTTTTTC. As protein: CACDTWGIRTSSWDTRQMFF.

A note on this clone: The mismatch at residue 10 between this DNA's translation and the TCRdb protein of a much larger clone likely reflects a read error; the protein shown is translated from the DNA. The rearrangement links TRDV2 to TRDJ1; 13 bases are a match to TRDD3. V shed 2 bases and J 1 base; nucleotides not matched to a gene: 3. CDR3 length equals 16 residues. Germline loops: CDR1 GEAIGNYY, CDR2 EKD. CDR3 loop: CACDILGDTCTDKLIF. CDR3 bases: TGTGCCTGTGACATACTGGGGGATACGTGCACCGATAAACTCATCTTT.

This clone was observed a few times. The chain is built from TRDV2 and TRDJ1; 11 nucleotides match TRDD3. There are 15 residues in the CDR3. J was trimmed by 3 bases and V by 3 bases; bases with no gene match: 5. Germline V CDR1 and CDR2: GEAIGNYY, EKD. CDR3 region: CACDLLGDKADKLIF. The CDR3 DNA is TGTGCCTGTGACCTACTGGGGGATAAAGCCGATAAACTCATCTTT.

This clone was seen more than once but under ten times. TCRdb's protein for this DNA is that of a much larger clone and differs from the translation at residue 14, likely a read error; the protein shown is the DNA translation. V and J are TRDV2 and TRDJ3, with D possibly being TRDD3 (5 bases). CDR1 GEAIGNYY and CDR2 EKD come from the germline V gene. CDR3 length: 18 amino acids. The CDR3 spells CACDTGYVSSWDTLQMFF. CDR3 DNA: TGTGCCTGTGACACCGGGTACGTGAGCTCCTGGGACACCCTACAGATGTTTTTC.

A word on this clone: A read error may be the cause here, since a much bigger clone is one base away. Within the sample, other DNA sequences also encode this same CDR3. CDR3 sequence: CACDTLGDRALTAQLFF. The CDR3 coding sequence is TGTGCCTGTGACACCCTGGGGGATCGAGCTTTGACAGCACAACTCTTCTTT. J is TRDJ2 and V is TRDV2, with 9 bases identical to TRDD3. The ends lost 0 bases at V and 0 bases at J; junction bases unmatched: 4. Germline-derived CDR1 and CDR2 are GEAIGNYY and EKD. The CDR3 is 17 residues long.

About this clone: TCRdb's protein sequence differs at residue 8 from the translated DNA; the protein presented here follows the DNA. This chain connects TRDV2 to TRDJ3; D is unresolved. This CDR3 is 20 amino acids long. Germline V CDR1 and CDR2: GEAIGNYY, EKD. V gave up 0 bases and J gave up 0 bases, with 17 bases separating them. The CDR3 nucleotides are TGTGCCTGTGACACCTGGAGTATTGGCTCAAGCTCCTGGGACACCCGACAGATGTTTTTC. Translated: CACDTWSIGSSSWDTRQMFF.

There are a few counts of this clone. This DNA's translation and the protein TCRdb lists, from a much larger clone, do not match at residue 5, likely due to a read error; the protein shown is translated from the DNA. The chain employs TRDV2 and TRDJ3; TRDD3 matches at 8 bases. With 3 bases clipped from V and 0 bases from J, the junction kept 6 bases outside the gene matches. The germline gives CDR1 GEAIGNYY, CDR2 EKD. The CDR3 has 18 residues. DNA of the CDR3: TGTGCCTGTGACGCGGGGATACCTAGCTCCTGGGACACCCGACAGATGTTTTTC. This translates into CACDAGIPSSWDTRQMFF.

This clone has just a few counts. TCRdb's protein, taken from a much larger clone, differs from this DNA's translation at residue 8, likely owing to a read error; the protein displayed comes from the DNA. The chain recombines TRDV2 with TRDJ1; 7 positions agree with TRDD3. The germline gives CDR1 GEAIGNYY, CDR2 EKD. CDR3 length: 14 amino acids. The trim removed 8 bases at V and 1 base at J, leaving 9 bases unmatched. The CDR3 sequence is CASGWGPCTDKLIF. Here the CDR3 DNA reads TGTGCCTCCGGCTGGGGGCCGTGCACCGATAAACTCATCTTT.

There are a few counts of this clone. A far larger clone is only one base removed, so a read error is likely. Other DNA sequences in this sample translate to the same CDR3. This CDR3 is CACDRLGDIEKTAQLFF. CDR3 nucleotides: TGTGCCTGTGATCGACTGGGGGATATAGAAAAGACAGCGCAACTCTTCTTT. The V call is TRDV2, the J call TRDJ2, with 11 bases fitting TRDD3. Germline V gene lookup returns CDR1 GEAIGNYY and CDR2 EKD. The CDR3 extends over 17 amino acids.

This clone was seen only a few times. Given a far larger clone just one base away, this is likely a sequencing read error. The same CDR3 also results from other DNA sequences found in this sample. V gene TRDV2 combines with J gene TRDJ2; D gene unclear. V was trimmed by 0 bases and J by 3 bases, leaving 7 bases between them. The CDR3 is made up of 14 amino acids. Germline assignment: CDR1 GEAIGNYY and CDR2 EKD. This CDR3 reads CACDTGGMTAQLFF. CDR3 nucleotide sequence: TGTGCCTGTGACACCGGAGGTATGACAGCACAACTCTTCTTT.

As regards this clone: TCRdb has a much larger clone's protein, which differs at residue 16 from the translation of this DNA, likely because of a read error; what is shown is the protein translated from the DNA. The chain uses TRDV1 and TRDJ1, with a weak D call TRDD3 (7 bases). The CDR3 covers 19 residues. Germline loops: CDR1 TSWWSYY, CDR2 QGS. CDR3 residues: CALGELAYLPLGVTDELIF. In nucleotides, the CDR3 is TGTGCTCTTGGGGAACTGGCCTACCTTCCCCTGGGGGTCACCGATGAACTCATCTTT.

This clone is medium-sized within its sample. Given a far larger clone just one base away, this is likely a sequencing read error. Distinct nucleotide sequences in the sample also encode this CDR3. This sequence joins TRDV2 and TRDJ3, with 8 nucleotides matching TRDD3. Germline assignment: CDR1 GEAIGNYY and CDR2 EKD. This CDR3 is built from 17 residues. CDR3 in amino acids: CACDTWGSSWDTRQMFF. In nucleotides, the CDR3 is TGTGCCTGCGACACCTGGGGGAGCTCCTGGGACACCCGACAGATGTTTTTC.

As concerns this clone: It is likely a read error: a sequence one base away is far more abundant. Other DNA variants within this sample encode the same CDR3. This chain links TRDV2 with TRDJ2; 10 bases map to TRDD3. The CDR3 spans 17 residues. From germline, CDR1 is GEAIGNYY and CDR2 EKD. After removal of 4 bases from V and 4 bases from J, the junction contained 11 bases not matched to a gene. Written as DNA, the CDR3 is TGTGCCTGTGATCGGCTGGGGGATATAGAAAAGACAGCACAACTCTTCTTT. Translating it yields CACDRLGDIEKTAQLFF.

This clone counts as medium-sized. Only one base separates this from a far larger clonotype, so it likely reflects a read error. The V and J genes are TRDV2 and TRDJ2; 8 bases agree with TRDD3. J lost 3 bases, V lost 3 bases, and 2 bases had no gene match. The CDR3 extends over 14 amino acids. Germline V gene sequence: CDR1 GEAIGNYY, CDR2 EKD. The CDR3 bases are TGTGCCTGTGACGCCTGGGGGATGACAGCACAACTCTTCTTT. It encodes CACDAWGMTAQLFF.

This clone was counted a few times. The likely explanation is a read error, given a far larger clone one base away. Other DNA sequences in the same sample also yield this CDR3. CDR3 DNA: TGTGCCTGTGACACCGGGGGATCCTGGGACACCCGACAGATGTTCTTC. Translated: CACDTGGSWDTRQMFF. The rearrangement joins TRDV2 to TRDJ3, with 7 bases that match TRDD3. Germline values: CDR1 GEAIGNYY, CDR2 EKD. The CDR3 is 16 amino acids.